What follows is one T cell receptor (beta chain) and its context. The sample belongs to a study of blood T cell repertoires in COVID-19. As for the study in general: The analysed material was cDNA or gDNA that came from T cells, B-cell-depleted T cells, or PBMCs.

CDR3 length: 15 amino acids. Looked up from germline, CDR1 is LNHDA and CDR2 is SQIVND (reference sequence). V lost 4 bases and J lost 3; bases outside the gene matches: 2. Seattle patient enrollment occurred during active infection, with longitudinal follow-up thereafter. Clones were sequenced by immunoSEQ multiplex PCR, and TCRdb holds only the in-frame ones, with some missing. The repertoire holds 200,000 to 250,000 clones, 75% to 85% seen once, with 1.3% in the top ten. The rearrangement links TRBV19 to TRBJ2-1; TRBD2 matches 11 bases. Sample: peripheral blood. This receptor was identified in a woman aged 30 to 39 with COVID-19, enrolled during active disease. In nucleotides, the CDR3 is TGTGCCAGTAGTAGGGGACTAGCGGACTACAATGAGCAGTTCTTC. Translated: CASSRGLADYNEQFF.